The 14 T cell receptor beta chains reported below all come from one sample, sequenced in a study of beta chain features in type 1 diabetes. cDNA synthesis used the whole RNA isolate, giving expressed TCRB sequences. Sequencing was performed with immunoSEQ multiplex PCR; in TCRdb, only in-frame clones are kept and a portion is missing. Here the sample spans under 900,000 clones, 17% being singletons. Sequencing input: naive CD4+ T cells from blood. These receptors were collected from a woman aged 18-35 years in good health.

V usage is TRBV28 and J usage is TRBJ1-2; no clear D. Per germline, CDR1 MDHEN and CDR2 SYDVKM. Trimming removed 2 bases from V and 8 bases from J, with 12 bases in between. The CDR3 is 13 residues long. CDR3 DNA sequence: TGTGCCAGCAGTTTAGAGGGATATGAAGGCTACACCTTC. Residues: CASSLEGYEGYTF.

The rearrangement joins TRBV28 to TRBJ2-7; D is tentatively TRBD1 or TRBD2 (6 bases each). Between the trimmed V and J ends, which lost 7 bases and 3 bases, there was a span of 16 bases. Per the germline V gene, CDR1 is MDHEN and CDR2 is SYDVKM. The CDR3 spans 14 residues. The CDR3 nucleotides are TGTGCCAGCATAGGGGGGTCTCTCTTCTACGAGCAGTACTTC. It is translated as CASIGGSLFYEQYF.

The chain uses TRBV5-6 and TRBJ2-1; no clear D. There are 14 residues in the CDR3. Per the germline V gene, CDR1 is SGHDT and CDR2 is YYEEEE. The V and J ends lost 4 bases and 6 bases respectively, with 14 bases between them. CDR3 loop: CASSPEVFGNEQFF. The CDR3 coding sequence is TGTGCCAGCAGCCCAGAAGTTTTCGGCAATGAGCAGTTCTTC.

The J gene is TRBJ2-7, the V gene TRBV14; 8 nucleotides line up with TRBD1. The trim removed 2 bases at V and 4 bases at J, leaving 7 bases unmatched. The CDR3 length is 15 residues. The germline CDR1 and CDR2 sequences are SGHDN and FVKESK. The CDR3 loop reads CASSQRQGTIYEQYF. CDR3 DNA sequence: TGTGCCAGCAGCCAAAGACAGGGGACGATTTACGAGCAGTACTTC.

The genes are TRBV5-4 and TRBJ1-1; 8 bases line up with TRBD1. The ends lost 4 bases at V and 2 bases at J; junction bases unmatched: 7. This CDR3 contains 15 residues. The germline gives CDR1 SGHNT, CDR2 YYREEE (reference sequence). CDR3 coding DNA: TGTGCCAGCAGCCAGACAGGACAGGGTAACACTGAAGCTTTCTTT. It yields the protein CASSQTGQGNTEAFF.

This clone came up a few times. CDR3 DNA: TGTGCCAGTAGTATCAACACCTTCAACACTGAAGCTTTCTTT. Translating gives CASSINTFNTEAFF. The V call is TRBV19, the J call TRBJ1-1, with D uncertain. The CDR3 runs 14 residues. The ends were cut back, 3 bases at V and 2 bases at J, with 10 bases in the middle. Germline CDR1 and CDR2: LNHDA and SQIVND (reference sequence).

This clone has only a few counts. The chain couples TRBV15 to TRBJ2-3; D call uncertain. The V end lost 1 base, the J end lost 12 bases, and 17 bases lay between the germline ends. CDR1 is LNHNV, CDR2 YYDKDF, per germline (reference sequence). The CDR3 covers 14 residues. CDR3 coding DNA: TGTGCCACCAGCAGAGCCGCAAGAAGAGTTATTCAGTATTTT. It encodes CATSRAARRVIQYF.

This clone was counted between two and nine times. The V call is TRBV9, the J call TRBJ2-1, with D possibly being TRBD1 or TRBD2 (5 bases each). V shed 2 bases and J shed 8 bases, with 8 bases lying between them. The CDR3 runs 12 residues. Germline-derived CDR1 and CDR2 are SGDLS and YYNGEE. The CDR3 DNA sequence: TGTGCCAGCAGCGTTCGGGGCCATGAGCAGTTCTTC. It translates to CASSVRGHEQFF.

The chain uses TRBV5-6 and TRBJ2-1; 8 nucleotides line up with TRBD2. Germline values: CDR1 SGHDT, CDR2 YYEEEE. CDR3 length: 17 amino acids. J was trimmed by 1 base and V by 7 bases; bases with no gene match: 13. CDR3 bases: TGTGCCAGCGTTTGGACTAGCAAATACCCTTCCTACAATGAGCAGTTCTTC. Amino acids: CASVWTSKYPSYNEQFF.

This clone was counted between two and nine times. The rearrangement joins TRBV18 to TRBJ2-7; D may be TRBD1 (5 bases). The CDR3 loop spans 14 amino acids. Deletions cut 3 bases from V and 5 bases from J, with 14 bases between. The germline CDR1 and CDR2 sequences are KGHSH and LQKENI. The CDR3 sequence: CASSPGQGSHEQYF. As DNA, the CDR3 is TGTGCCAGCTCACCTGGCCAGGGAAGCCACGAGCAGTACTTC.

The V and J genes are TRBV7-9 and TRBJ2-1; TRBD2 agrees at 7 bases. V dropped 7 bases and J dropped 0; count of bases not matched to a gene: 6. CDR1 and CDR2 from the germline V gene are SEHNR and FQNEAQ (reference sequence). This CDR3 comprises 15 residues. CDR3 sequence: CASTLWDYSYNEQFF. DNA of the CDR3: TGTGCCAGCACACTATGGGACTACTCCTACAATGAGCAGTTCTTC.

This clone has a handful of counts. The V gene is TRBV18, the J gene TRBJ2-2; 11 bases are a match to TRBD2. Trimming removed 2 bases from V and 5 bases from J; junction bases left unmatched: 7. CDR3 length: 17 amino acids. CDR1 and CDR2 from the germline V gene are KGHSH and LQKENI. CDR3 nucleotide sequence: TGTGCCAGCTCACCAATTCTACTAGCGGGAGTTACCGGGGAGCTGTTTTTT. It is translated as CASSPILLAGVTGELFF.

The chain has TRBV28 and TRBJ1-2; 11 nucleotides align to TRBD1. CDR1 is MDHEN and CDR2 is SYDVKM in the germline V gene. J lost 5 bases, V lost 7 bases, and 15 bases had no gene match. The CDR3 is 17 amino acids. The CDR3 here is CASITHGFGDRGYGYTF. The CDR3, as DNA: TGTGCCAGCATCACACATGGCTTTGGGGACAGGGGGTATGGCTACACCTTC.

The chain employs TRBV5-4 and TRBJ2-7; tentative D call: TRBD1 (5 bases). This CDR3 is built from 14 residues. The V and J ends lost 3 bases and 3 bases respectively, with 13 bases between them. Germline V CDR1 and CDR2: SGHNT, YYREEE (reference sequence). The CDR3 nucleotides read TGTGCCAGCAGCTCCGGACAAACAGACTACGAGCAGTACTTC. As protein: CASSSGQTDYEQYF.